These T cell receptor beta chains were read from a single sample in a study of tumor-infiltrating lymphocytes in primary liver carcinoma. TCRdb used MiXCR to reprocess the multiplex PCR reads, holding one entry per CDR3 protein. The sample has 150,000 to 200,000 distinct CDR3 sequences, about 82% seen once. The sequenced sample was tumor tissue from primary liver carcinoma. The receptor source for this set is a middle-aged man with primary liver carcinoma and hepatitis B virus infection. CDR3s include the opening cysteine and the closing phenylalanine or tryptophan. The D gene is left open where the match is weak. Clone size appears in some rows only: once, few, many, or a class for an expanded clone.

v_gene	j_gene	abundance	d_gene	CDR3aa	CDR3nt
TRBV11-2	TRBJ2-3	once	TRBD2	CASSLRETGGDTQYF	TGTGCCAGCAGCCTACGGGAGACGGGGGGGGATACGCAGTATTTT
TRBV6-1	TRBJ2-3	.	.	CASNHIDMQYF	TGTGCCAGCAACCACATAGATATGCAGTATTTT
TRBV4-2	TRBJ2-3	.	.	CASNQGQLVTDTQYF	TGTGCCAGCAACCAAGGTCAGCTAGTCACAGATACGCAGTATTTT
TRBV6-5	TRBJ2-7	.	TRBD2	CVSSSLRSMTSGTDEQYF	TGTGTCAGCAGTTCACTCCGGTCTATGACTAGCGGGACGGACGAGCAGTACTTC
TRBV6-5	TRBJ1-1	.	.	CASTYSGGTEAFF	TGTGCCAGCACTTACAGTGGGGGCACTGAAGCTTTCTTT
TRBV5-6	TRBJ2-7	.	.	CASSLAPDQQYF	TGTGCCAGCAGCTTGGCCCCTGACCAGCAGTACTTC
TRBV19	TRBJ2-5	many	.	CASRQAGETQYF	TGTGCCAGTCGACAGGCTGGGGAGACCCAGTACTTC
TRBV6-1	TRBJ1-5	.	.	CASIEIGNSNQPQHF	TGTGCCAGCATTGAGATCGGGAATAGCAATCAGCCCCAGCATTTT
TRBV29-1	TRBJ2-5	few	.	CSVESAACRSETQYF	TGTAGCGTTGAATCCGCGGCTTGTAGATCGGAGACCCAGTACTTC
TRBV29-1	TRBJ2-7	.	.	CSVHNNEQYF	TGCAGCGTTCATAATAATGAGCAGTACTTC
TRBV29-1	TRBJ1-1	.	TRBD1	CSVARQGSNSESLF	TGCAGCGTTGCAAGACAGGGGTCTAACAGTGAATCTTTATTT
TRBV5-1	TRBJ2-3	.	.	CASSLVGTQTTDTQCF	TGCGCCAGCAGCTTGGTTGGGACACAAACCACAGATACGCAGTGTTTT
TRBV29-1	TRBJ2-2	few	.	CNVATSAANTGELFF	TGCAACGTTGCGACTAGTGCGGCGAACACCGGGGAGCTGTTTTTT
TRBV5-4	TRBJ2-3	many	.	CASSLSTGVQDTQYF	TGTGCCAGCAGCTTGAGTACAGGTGTCCAAGATACGCAGTATTTT
TRBV29-1	TRBJ2-7	.	.	CSLDTGYVDEQYF	TGCAGCCTCGATACAGGGTATGTTGACGAACAGTACTTC
TRBV12-3/TRBV12-4	TRBJ1-5	.	.	CDSTQGTALNQPQHF	TGTGACAGCACGCAGGGCACCGCATTAAATCAGCCCCAGCATTTT
TRBV28	TRBJ2-1	few	.	CASSLTGPQEEQFF	TGTGCCAGCAGTTTAACAGGACCCCAGGAGGAGCAGTTCTTC
TRBV6-1	TRBJ1-4	.	.	CASSSTTAAVEEKLFF	TGTGCCAGCAGCTCGACAACTGCGGCCGTTGAGGAAAAACTGTTTTTT
TRBV5-1	TRBJ2-1	.	TRBD2	CVSMAGGAAYNEPFF	TGCGTCAGCATGGCGGGGGGCGCCGCCTACAATGAGCCGTTCTTC
TRBV29-1	TRBJ2-3	.	TRBD1	CRVSGTGASETQYF	TGCAGAGTTTCCGGGACAGGGGCGTCGGAAACGCAGTATTTT
TRBV10-3	TRBJ2-1	.	.	CAIRSDLSTYNEQFF	TGTGCCATCAGAAGTGACTTGAGCACCTACAATGAGCAGTTCTTC
TRBV6-2/TRBV6-3	TRBJ2-1	once	TRBD2	CASSGRLAGGVEQFF	TGTGCCAGTAGTGGGAGACTAGCGGGAGGAGTGGAGCAGTTCTTC
TRBV6-4	TRBJ2-1	.	.	CVGSDSTSGSNEQLF	TGTGTCGGCAGTGACTCGACTAGTGGGAGCAATGAGCAGCTCTTC
TRBV6-6	TRBJ1-5	.	.	CASNYLQGNQPQHF	TGTGCCAGCAATTACTTGCAGGGAAATCAGCCCCAGCATTTT
TRBV11-3	TRBJ1-5	once	.	CANRLDLGVAQPQHF	TGTGCCAACAGGTTAGATCTGGGGGTCGCTCAGCCCCAGCATTTT
TRBV11-2	TRBJ2-3	.	TRBD2	CGSSYPGLAGVDTRYF	TGTGGCAGCAGCTATCCGGGACTAGCGGGAGTGGATACGCGGTATTTT
TRBV29-1	TRBJ2-7	.	.	CSVERDNSYKQYF	TGCAGCGTTGAACGGGACAATTCCTACAAACAGTACTTC
TRBV6-2/TRBV6-3	TRBJ2-5	.	TRBD1	CASSPDRDGQETQYF	TGTGCCAGCAGTCCTGACAGGGACGGACAAGAGACCCAATACTTC
TRBV6-2/TRBV6-3	TRBJ2-2	many	TRBD1	CASTSGTGDTGELFF	TGTGCCAGCACCTCCGGGACAGGGGACACCGGGGAGCTGTTTTTT
TRBV11-1	TRBJ2-1	.	.	CASSFQGPWDNEQIF	TGTGCCAGCAGCTTCCAGGGACCGTGGGACAATGAGCAGATCTTC
TRBV29-1	TRBJ2-5	.	.	CSAASLQETQYF	TGTAGCGCCGCGAGTTTGCAAGAGACCCAGTACTTC
TRBV5-4	TRBJ2-7	many	TRBD2	CASSVSGSSYEQYF	TGTGCCAGCAGCGTTAGCGGGAGTTCCTACGAGCAGTACTTC
TRBV7-2	TRBJ2-1	.	.	CDSSPGTNNEQFF	TGTGACAGCAGCCCCGGGACCAACAATGAGCAGTTCTTC
TRBV29-1	TRBJ1-4	many	.	CSVGQKGEKLFF	TGCAGCGTTGGACAGAAGGGAGAAAAACTGTTTTTT
TRBV6-1	TRBJ2-1	.	TRBD2	CVSSEAPSGRSINEQFF	TGTGTCAGCAGTGAGGCGCCAAGCGGGAGGTCAATCAATGAGCAGTTCTTC
TRBV6-5	TRBJ2-2	.	.	CTSSYQDTGKLFF	TGTACCAGCAGTTACCAGGACACCGGGAAGCTATTTTTT
TRBV12-3/TRBV12-4	TRBJ2-4	once	.	CDSSLRGRAFLAKNIQYF	TGTGACAGCTCCTTACGGGGCAGGGCTTTTCTAGCCAAAAACATTCAGTACTTC
TRBV29-1	TRBJ2-2	few	TRBD2	CSVGTSAANTGEPFF	TGCAGTGTTGGGACTAGCGCTGCGAACACCGGGGAGCCGTTTTTT
TRBV11-2	TRBJ1-4	.	.	CASGLGAAVYEKLFF	TGTGCCAGCGGGTTGGGGGCCGCCGTGTATGAAAAACTGTTTTTT
TRBV6-1	TRBJ1-5	.	.	CASNDPGQGNQPEHF	TGTGCCAGCAATGATCCAGGGCAGGGGAATCAGCCCGAGCATTTT
TRBV4-1	TRBJ1-1	.	TRBD1	CASSLRTGTLNTEAFF	TGCGCCAGCAGCCTCAGGACAGGGACCCTGAACACTGAAGCTTTCTTT
TRBV10-2	TRBJ2-3	.	TRBD2	CASSGLQGLATTDTQYF	TGCGCCAGCAGTGGGTTACAGGGACTAGCTACTACAGATACGCAGTATTTT
TRBV6-5	TRBJ2-6	.	TRBD2	CASSSSGTSGYYGANVLTF	TGTGCCAGCAGTTCGTCCGGGACTAGCGGGTATTATGGGGCCAACGTACTGACTTTC
TRBV29-1	TRBJ2-1	.	TRBD1	CSVGLGTDYEQFF	TGCAGCGTTGGACTCGGGACAGACTACGAGCAGTTCTTC
TRBV5-1	TRBJ2-1	.	TRBD2	CASTLAGDYNEQFF	TGTGCCAGCACGTTAGCGGGAGATTACAATGAGCAGTTCTTC
TRBV7-9	TRBJ1-4	many	.	CASSLLGEKLFF	TGTGCCAGCAGCCTCCTTGGTGAAAAACTGTTTTTT
TRBV29-1	TRBJ1-1	.	.	CSVTSGNTEVFF	TGCAGTGTCACCTCAGGGAACACTGAAGTTTTCTTT
TRBV4-3	TRBJ2-4	.	TRBD2	CASSLRLAGGSPGDNIQYF	TGCGCCAGCAGTCTGCGACTAGCGGGGGGGTCCCCTGGGGATAACATTCAGTACTTC
TRBV11-2	TRBJ1-2	.	.	CASSLYSVTYSRGYTF	TGCGCCAGCAGCTTATATTCGGTAACCTATTCTCGAGGCTACACCTTC
TRBV29-1	TRBJ2-5	.	TRBD2	CRAYTTPGLAGETQYF	TGTAGAGCCTACACGACTCCGGGACTAGCGGGAGAGACCCAGTACTTC
TRBV6-6	TRBJ1-2	.	TRBD1	CVSRGTGWDYVYTF	TGTGTCAGCAGGGGGACAGGGTGGGACTATGTCTACACCTTC
TRBV29-1	TRBJ1-2	.	.	CSVPAASAVGYTF	TGCAGCGTTCCAGCGGCCTCAGCGGTCGGCTACACCTTC
TRBV12-3/TRBV12-4	TRBJ2-2	.	TRBD1	CASSDRQGATGDLFF	TGTGCCAGCAGTGATCGACAGGGGGCCACCGGGGACCTGTTTTTT